The 30 T cell receptor beta chains below all came from one sample that was sequenced in a study of identical twins. TCRdb passed the 5' RACE reads through MiXCR, listing each CDR3 protein once. The repertoire includes around 300,000 distinct CDR3 sequences, about 8% of them detected once, and about 2.1% sits in the top ten. The data were also submitted as part of a second study, on yellow fever vaccine responses in identical twins.

The sequencing sample was made of memory (CD45RO+) T cells sorted from blood. The source is a woman aged 18-30 years in good health.

The table lists this clonotype with a count of one. J is TRBJ2-2 and V is TRBV6-1, with TRBD1 matching 9 bases. The V gene's germline CDR1 is MNHNS and CDR2 SASEGT. J was trimmed by 5 bases and V by 2 bases; bases with no gene match: 3. The CDR3 extends over 15 amino acids. CDR3 bases: TGTGCCAGCAGTGAAAACAGGGGGCTAACCGGGGAGCTGTTTTTT. Amino acids: CASSENRGLTGELFF.

The chain is built from TRBV28 and TRBJ1-1, with 7 positions matching TRBD1. The CDR3 spans 18 residues. V gave up 3 bases and J gave up 1 base; unmatched junction bases: 14. Germline V CDR1 and CDR2: MDHEN, SYDVKM. This chain's CDR3 is CASSFSGQAGWTNTEAFF. CDR3 coding DNA: TGTGCCAGCAGTTTCAGTGGACAGGCGGGCTGGACGAACACTGAAGCTTTCTTT.

Only a few counts were recorded for this clonotype. This rearrangement joins TRBV11-2 to TRBJ2-7, with 7 bases that match TRBD2. The trim removed 10 bases at V and 0 bases at J, leaving 6 bases unmatched. The germline V gene has CDR1 SGHAT and CDR2 FQNNGV. There are 13 residues in the CDR3. The CDR3 nucleotides read TGTGCCACCAGTAGCGGGTACTCCTACGAGCAGTACTTC. This codes for CATSSGYSYEQYF.

This clonotype was seen at least ten times. The rearrangement uses TRBV4-1 and TRBJ1-2; TRBD1 matches at 12 bases. This CDR3 has 15 amino acids. J lost 4 bases, V lost 3 bases, and 3 bases had no gene match. Germline CDR1 and CDR2: MGHRA and YSYEKL. The CDR3 loop is CASSQGTGGLYGYTF. The CDR3 DNA follows: TGCGCCAGCAGCCAGGGGACAGGGGGCCTCTATGGCTACACCTTC.

This clonotype was picked up many times. J is TRBJ2-1 and V is TRBV9; D could derive from TRBD1 or TRBD2 (5 bases each). Germline lookup yields CDR1 SGDLS and CDR2 YYNGEE. The CDR3 consists of 16 residues. Trimming took 3 bases from V and 8 from J, leaving 21 bases between them. Here the CDR3 DNA reads TGTGCCAGCAGCGGCGGACCTAGGGGAGCCCCTCATGAGCAGTTCTTC. Translated: CASSGGPRGAPHEQFF.

This clonotype has a handful of counts. The chain uses TRBV2 and TRBJ2-3, with TRBD2 matching over 7 bases. Germline trimming cut 6 bases from V and 0 bases from J; bases unmatched to any gene: 12. Germline-derived CDR1 and CDR2 are SNHLY and FYNNEI. The length of the CDR3 is 17 residues. In nucleotides, the CDR3 is TGTGCCAGCAGCGCTCTCCTTTTAGCGGGCAGCACAGATACGCAGTATTTT. It translates to CASSALLLAGSTDTQYF.

The chain recombines TRBV5-4 with TRBJ2-2; unclear D gene. The CDR3 runs 16 residues. Trimming removed 2 bases at V and 4 bases at J, with 15 bases between. Germline V gene sequence: CDR1 SGHNT, CDR2 YYREEE (reference sequence). The CDR3 nucleotides read TGTGCCAGCAGCTTCAGACTGGCGGCGACCACCGGGGAGCTGTTTTTT. This codes for CASSFRLAATTGELFF.

Ten or more counts support this clonotype. The chain recombines TRBV10-2 with TRBJ2-5; 7 bases line up with TRBD1. V lost 5 bases, J lost 5 bases, and 2 bases stayed unmatched. The length of the CDR3 is 12 residues. The germline gives CDR1 WSHSY, CDR2 SAAADI. CDR3 nucleotide sequence: TGCGCCAGCAGTCAGACAGGGGAGACCCAGTACTTC. Translation gives CASSQTGETQYF.

The chain couples TRBV27 to TRBJ2-2; D gene unclear. The germline CDR1 and CDR2 sequences are MNHEY and SMNVEV (reference sequence). This CDR3 is built from 18 residues. Trimming took 1 base from V and 0 from J, leaving 15 bases between them. The CDR3 here is CASSLWTLRSTNTGELFF. The DNA of the CDR3 is TGTGCCAGCAGTTTATGGACCTTAAGGTCTACGAACACCGGGGAGCTGTTTTTT.

CDR3 region: CATSRGFPGLAGDEQYF. The DNA for the CDR3 is TGTGCCACCAGCAGAGGGTTCCCGGGACTAGCGGGAGACGAGCAGTACTTC. The chain employs TRBV15 and TRBJ2-7, with 14 bases lining up with TRBD2. The length of the CDR3 is 17 residues. The V and J ends lost 1 base and 5 bases, in that order; junction bases with no gene match: 7. Germline assignment: CDR1 LNHNV and CDR2 YYDKDF (reference sequence).

There are many counts of this clonotype. This rearrangement joins TRBV12-3 or TRBV12-4 to TRBJ1-6; TRBD1 matches at 9 bases. This CDR3 is built from 13 residues. The ends lost 6 bases at V and 9 bases at J; junction bases unmatched: 3. In DNA, the CDR3 is TGTGCCAGCAGGGGGGACAGGGTTTCACCCCTCCACTTT. Translation gives CASRGDRVSPLHF.

Ten or more counts support this clonotype. The gene calls are TRBV7-6 and TRBJ1-6; D call uncertain. Germline lookup yields CDR1 SGHVS and CDR2 FNYEAQ. This CDR3 comprises 17 residues. The V and J ends lost 0 bases and 8 bases respectively, with 17 bases between them. This CDR3 reads CASSLARSEGRDSPLHF. The CDR3 DNA reads TGTGCCAGCAGCTTAGCGCGTTCTGAGGGAAGGGATTCACCCCTCCACTTT.

This clonotype was picked up many times. The V call is TRBV5-1, the J call TRBJ2-3; 8 positions agree with TRBD1. CDR1 and CDR2 from the germline V gene are SGHRS and YFSETQ. The CDR3 sequence is 15 residues long. Losses at the gene ends were 4 bases for V and 2 bases for J; bases not matched to a gene: 6. This CDR3 is CASSPDRVNTDTQYF. The CDR3 DNA sequence: TGCGCCAGCAGCCCGGACAGGGTAAACACAGATACGCAGTATTTT.

The genes are TRBV19 and TRBJ2-3, with 9 bases aligning to TRBD2. Germline V gene data show CDR1 as LNHDA and CDR2 as SQIVND (reference sequence). The ends lost 4 bases at V and 4 bases at J; junction bases unmatched: 9. This CDR3 contains 16 residues. Here the CDR3 DNA reads TGTGCCAGTAGTAAGGGAGCGGGGGGCCGACCAGATACGCAGTATTTT. This translates into CASSKGAGGRPDTQYF.

This clonotype was found many times. V usage is TRBV7-2 and J usage is TRBJ2-2; unclear D gene. Looked up from germline, CDR1 is SGHTA and CDR2 is FQGNSA. Trimming stripped 5 bases from V and 8 bases from J, with 9 bases between. The CDR3 covers 12 residues. The CDR3, as DNA: TGTGCCAGCAGCCCCAGGATTGGGGAGCTGTTTTTT. Translation gives CASSPRIGELFF.

In its sample, this clonotype was seen many times. V is TRBV6-2 or TRBV6-3 and J is TRBJ1-3, with D hard to call. V dropped 7 bases and J dropped 2 bases, with 12 bases sitting between them. CDR1 is MNHEY, CDR2 SVGEGT, per germline. This CDR3 is 14 amino acids long. Here the CDR3 reads CASTDGWPGNTIYF. As DNA, the CDR3 is TGTGCCAGCACGGACGGGTGGCCTGGAAACACCATATATTTT.

This clonotype was observed many times. The chain uses TRBV6-6 and TRBJ1-6; tentative D call: TRBD1 (5 bases). The V end lost 8 bases, the J end lost 10 bases, and 12 bases lay between the germline ends. The CDR3 loop spans 12 amino acids. Per the germline V gene, CDR1 is MNHNY and CDR2 is SVGAGI (reference sequence). The CDR3 sequence is CASAGVWSPLHF. DNA for the CDR3: TGTGCCAGCGCGGGGGTTTGGTCACCCCTCCACTTT.

This sequence joins TRBV7-9 and TRBJ2-3; 9 bases are shared with TRBD1. Trimming took 1 base from V and 10 from J; bases not matched to a gene: 9. CDR3 length equals 15 residues. Germline V lookup: CDR1 SEHNR, CDR2 FQNEAQ (reference sequence). The CDR3 here is CASSLGVQGAKAQYF. Written as DNA, the CDR3 is TGTGCCAGCAGCTTAGGCGTACAGGGGGCGAAGGCGCAGTATTTT.

The chain joins TRBV10-3 to TRBJ2-2, with D possibly being TRBD2 (6 bases). The CDR3 is 13 amino acids. CDR1 and CDR2 from the germline V gene are ENHRY and SYGVKD. Between the trimmed V and J ends, which lost 6 bases and 3 bases, there was a span of 8 bases. CDR3 coding DNA: TGTGCCATCAGGGGGACTTACACCGGGGAGCTGTTTTTT. Amino acid sequence: CAIRGTYTGELFF.

This clonotype was counted ten times or more. This chain links TRBV20-1 with TRBJ1-6, with 7 bases lining up with TRBD1. Germline values: CDR1 DFQATT, CDR2 SNEGSKA (reference sequence). The CDR3 sequence is 14 residues long. The V and J ends lost 5 bases and 4 bases, in that order; junction bases with no gene match: 5. The CDR3 is CSASGQTYNSPLHF. The CDR3 DNA sequence: TGCAGTGCTTCGGGACAGACTTATAATTCACCCCTCCACTTT.

The chain recombines TRBV6-1 with TRBJ1-2, with D tentatively TRBD1 (5 bases). Germline-derived CDR1 and CDR2 are MNHNS and SASEGT. CDR3 length: 15 residues. V lost 1 base and J lost 4, with 13 bases in between. The CDR3 region is CASSEGDGMSYGYTF. DNA of the CDR3: TGTGCCAGCAGTGAAGGGGACGGTATGAGCTATGGCTACACCTTC.

The sample holds a few counts of this clonotype. The gene calls are TRBV6-1 and TRBJ2-1; 15 nucleotides line up with TRBD2. Trimming took 4 bases from V and 8 from J; bases not matched to a gene: 6. CDR1 is MNHNS and CDR2 is SASEGT in the germline V gene. The CDR3 is 16 residues long. The CDR3 coding sequence is TGTGCCAGCAGTGGTGGACTAGCGGGGGGGTGGTATGAGCAGTTCTTC. Encoded protein: CASSGGLAGGWYEQFF.

The V call is TRBV20-1, the J call TRBJ2-3, with a tentative D call TRBD1 (6 bases). V lost 6 bases to trimming and J lost 0 bases, with 13 bases between them. The CDR3 contains 14 residues. The germline CDR1 and CDR2 sequences are DFQATT and SNEGSKA (reference sequence). CDR3 loop: CSATDRSSTDTQYF. DNA for the CDR3: TGCAGTGCAACCGACAGGTCTAGCACAGATACGCAGTATTTT.

Ten or more counts support this clonotype. This chain links TRBV14 with TRBJ1-1, with 11 positions matching TRBD1. CDR1 and CDR2 from the germline V gene are SGHDN and FVKESK. V lost 4 bases to trimming and J lost 10 bases; unmatched junction nucleotides: 11. The CDR3 is 15 residues long. The chain's CDR3 is CASSRTAGTGGRAFF. For the CDR3, the DNA is TGTGCCAGCAGCCGGACCGCTGGGACAGGGGGGCGAGCTTTCTTT.

The table lists this clonotype with a few counts. The rearrangement joins TRBV5-1 to TRBJ2-7; TRBD1 might be the D (6 bases). This CDR3 comprises 14 residues. Trimming stripped 1 base from V and 6 bases from J, with 14 bases between. In germline, CDR1 is SGHRS, CDR2 YFSETQ. Written as DNA, the CDR3 is TGCGCCAGCAGCTTGTCGAGCCAGGGGTTCGAGCAGTACTTC. Translation: CASSLSSQGFEQYF.

This clonotype was counted many times. J is TRBJ2-7 and V is TRBV2, with D tentatively TRBD1 or TRBD2 (5 bases each). Trimming left V 6 bases short and J 4 bases short, with 10 bases between. Germline V lookup: CDR1 SNHLY, CDR2 FYNNEI. The CDR3 is 12 residues long. The CDR3 here is CASSRDEYEQYF. CDR3 DNA: TGTGCCAGCAGCAGGGACGAATACGAGCAGTACTTC.

This clonotype was seen repeatedly, ten times or more. The gene calls are TRBV20-1 and TRBJ2-1, with unresolved D. The CDR3 consists of 13 residues. The V and J ends lost 6 bases and 4 bases respectively, with 13 bases between them. Germline loops: CDR1 DFQATT, CDR2 SNEGSKA (reference sequence). The CDR3 DNA follows: TGCAGTGCCCCGTCGGCGACTTACAATGAGCAGTTCTTC. The encoded protein is CSAPSATYNEQFF.

This clonotype was seen many times. The chain employs TRBV6-2 or TRBV6-3 and TRBJ2-1; D uncertain. The germline V and J ends were trimmed by 7 bases and 2 bases, with 6 bases remaining between them. Per germline, CDR1 MNHEY and CDR2 SVGEGT. The CDR3 contains 12 residues. The CDR3 DNA reads as TGTGCCAGCAAGGGTGCCTACAATGAGCAGTTCTTC. Its translation: CASKGAYNEQFF.

This clonotype was seen repeatedly, ten times or more. The rearrangement links TRBV28 to TRBJ2-5; D might be TRBD1 or TRBD2, each matching 5 bases. The CDR3 covers 17 residues. The V gene lost 5 bases and the J gene lost 1 base, with 20 bases spanning the gap. The germline V gene has CDR1 MDHEN and CDR2 SYDVKM. The CDR3 sequence: CASSRPPGKGAQETQYF. The CDR3 coding sequence is TGTGCCAGCAGTCGACCCCCAGGGAAGGGAGCCCAAGAGACCCAGTACTTC. Full variable domain (missing parts from reference TRBV28 and TRBJ2-5): DVKVTQSSRYLVKRTGEKVFLECVQDMDHENMFWYRQDPGLGLRLIYFSYDVKMKEKGDIPEGYSVSREKKERFSLILESASTNQTSMYLCASSRPPGKGAQETQYFGPGTRLLVL.

This clonotype was counted ten times or more. The V and J genes are TRBV3-1 and TRBJ1-1, with a weak D call TRBD1 (5 bases). CDR3 size: 14 residues. V was cut by 3 bases and J by 6 bases, with 14 bases left in between. The germline V gene encodes CDR1 LGHDT and CDR2 YNNKEL (reference sequence). CDR3 nucleotides: TGTGCCAGCAGCCAGTATGGGACCCTTTCTGAAGCTTTCTTT. Translated: CASSQYGTLSEAFF.